The 9 T cell receptor beta chains below all came from one sample that was sequenced in a study of blood T cell repertoires in COVID-19. Assay used: immunoSEQ multiplex PCR; TCRdb lists only in-frame clones, some missing. The data contain 210,000 or so clones, about 84% of them singletons. Sequencing used PBMCs or T cells enriched from blood (not recorded which). Receptors originate from a man aged 25-40 years with acute COVID-19.

Turning to this clone: Other DNA sequences within the sample encode an identical CDR3. The chain has TRBV7-9 and TRBJ1-5; 7 bases are a match to TRBD1. The germline CDR1 and CDR2 sequences are SEHNR and FQNEAQ (reference sequence). The CDR3 has 14 residues. The V segment lost 1 base and the J segment 10 bases; nucleotides outside the gene matches: 7. CDR3 in amino acids: CASSLGDSLKPQHF. CDR3 sequence (DNA): TGTGCCAGCAGCTTAGGGGACAGCCTTAAACCCCAGCATTTT.

V is TRBV14 and J is TRBJ1-2, with 10 positions matching TRBD1. The germline CDR1 and CDR2 sequences are SGHDN and FVKESK. The CDR3 length is 17 residues. The J segment lost 0 bases and the V segment lost 4 bases, leaving 8 bases of the junction unmatched. The CDR3 sequence: CASSPGTGAQANYGYTF. In DNA form, the CDR3 reads TGTGCCAGCAGCCCCGGGACAGGGGCACAAGCTAACTATGGCTACACCTTC.

V usage is TRBV6-5 and J usage is TRBJ1-6, with 8 bases lining up with TRBD1. CDR3 length: 14 amino acids. In germline, CDR1 is MNHEY, CDR2 SVGAGI. The ends lost 5 bases at V and 10 bases at J; junction bases unmatched: 7. Here the CDR3 reads CASSNGQGQSPLHF. Here the CDR3 DNA reads TGTGCCAGCAGTAATGGACAGGGACAATCACCCCTCCACTTT.

This clone was recorded only once. The chain employs TRBV5-1 and TRBJ2-7, with TRBD2 matching over 7 bases. The V segment lost 5 bases and the J segment 0 bases; nucleotides outside the gene matches: 2. This CDR3 spans 13 amino acids. CDR1 SGHRS and CDR2 YFSETQ come from the germline V gene. This chain's CDR3 is CASRIAGSYEQYF. CDR3 nucleotide sequence: TGCGCCAGCAGAATAGCGGGCTCCTACGAGCAGTACTTC.

V is TRBV10-3 and J is TRBJ2-7; D is perhaps TRBD1 (6 bases). Germline values: CDR1 ENHRY, CDR2 SYGVKD. CDR3 length: 13 amino acids. Trimming left V 6 bases short and J 2 bases short, with 11 bases between. The CDR3 DNA follows: TGTGCCATCAGAAGCGACAGGACCTACGAGCAGTACTTC. Its translation: CAIRSDRTYEQYF.

The rearrangement links TRBV10-1 to TRBJ1-1, with 8 bases that match TRBD1. V shed 5 bases, J shed 4 bases, and the junction held 6 bases outside the gene matches. Germline assignment: CDR1 WNHNN and CDR2 SYGVQD (reference sequence). CDR3 size: 14 residues. In nucleotides, the CDR3 is TGCGCCAGCAGTAGAGGACAGGGACGCACTGAAGCTTTCTTT. Its translation: CASSRGQGRTEAFF.

The V gene is TRBV29-1, the J gene TRBJ1-2, with D perhaps TRBD1 (6 bases). Between the trimmed V and J ends, which lost 6 bases and 4 bases, there was a span of 12 bases. The CDR3 runs 12 residues. CDR1 is SQVTM and CDR2 is ANQGSEA in the germline V gene. CDR3 bases: TGCAGCGTCCTCTCAGGGGCCTATGGCTACACCTTC. Protein product: CSVLSGAYGYTF.

This clone came up many times. Written as DNA, the CDR3 is TGTGCCAGCAGCCAGACTAGCGGGGGGCCTAGCTCCTACAATGAGCAGTTCTTC. Translating gives CASSQTSGGPSSYNEQFF. The chain joins TRBV9 to TRBJ2-1, with 13 bases lining up with TRBD2. The CDR3 has 18 residues. The germline V gene has CDR1 SGDLS and CDR2 YYNGEE. The V segment lost 4 bases and the J segment 0 bases; nucleotides outside the gene matches: 7.

The gene calls are TRBV9 and TRBJ2-1; D is uncertain. CDR1 is SGDLS and CDR2 is YYNGEE in the germline V gene. This CDR3 region has 15 residues. V was clipped by 4 bases and J by 1 base, with 12 bases between them. The CDR3: CASSSASASYNEQFF. The CDR3 region has the DNA TGTGCCAGCAGCTCCGCTAGTGCATCCTACAATGAGCAGTTCTTC.